The 24 T cell receptor beta chains below were found in one sample sequenced in a study of cytomegalovirus exposure and HLA in healthy donors. The PCR contained 60 Vbeta and 13 Jbeta primers. The method was immunoSEQ multiplex PCR; TCRdb's version includes in-frame clones alone and lacks a portion of them. The sample carries more than 150,000 clones, approximately 85% recorded once. The specimen sequenced was PBMCs. Receptors originate from a girl aged 5 to 17 in good health and CMV-seropositive.

This chain uses TRBV5-1 with TRBJ2-7, with 7 positions matching TRBD1. Germline values: CDR1 SGHRS, CDR2 YFSETQ. This CDR3 has 14 residues. V lost 3 bases and J lost 6; bases outside the gene matches: 9. The CDR3 bases are TGCGCCAGCAGCTGGAACAGGGGATTAGGCGAGCAGTACTTC. It yields the protein CASSWNRGLGEQYF.

The rearrangement links TRBV9 to TRBJ1-3, with D unresolved. The CDR3 length is 16 residues. Trimming removed 0 bases from V and 0 bases from J, with 10 bases in between. The germline V gene encodes CDR1 SGDLS and CDR2 YYNGEE. The CDR3 DNA follows: TGTGCCAGCAGCGTAGCTTTACAGCTCTCTGGAAACACCATATATTTT. This codes for CASSVALQLSGNTIYF. The full variable domain, in which reference TRBV9 and TRBJ1-3 provide the parts outside the CDR3, is DSGVTQTPKHLITATGQRVTLRCSPRSGDLSVYWYQQSLDQGLQFLIQYYNGEERAKGNILERFSAQQFPDLHSELNLSSLELGDSALYFCASSVALQLSGNTIYFGEGSWLTVV.

The chain is built from TRBV7-9 and TRBJ2-5; tentatively, D is TRBD1 (6 bases). V was cut by 5 bases and J by 0 bases, with 7 bases left in between. The V gene's germline CDR1 is SEHNR and CDR2 FQNEAQ (reference sequence). The CDR3 covers 13 residues. The CDR3 DNA follows: TGTGCCAGCAGCAACAGGGACCAAGAGACCCAGTACTTC. Encoded protein: CASSNRDQETQYF.

The genes are TRBV9 and TRBJ2-7; 8 bases map to TRBD1. With 2 bases clipped from V and 1 base from J, the junction kept 5 bases outside the gene matches. CDR3 length: 15 residues. The germline gives CDR1 SGDLS, CDR2 YYNGEE. CDR3 in DNA: TGTGCCAGCAGCGTCGGGACAGGAAGTTCCTACGAGCAGTACTTC. The encoded protein is CASSVGTGSSYEQYF. Together with reference TRBV9 and TRBJ2-7, the CDR3 gives the full variable domain: DSGVTQTPKHLITATGQRVTLRCSPRSGDLSVYWYQQSLDQGLQFLIQYYNGEERAKGNILERFSAQQFPDLHSELNLSSLELGDSALYFCASSVGTGSSYEQYFGPGTRLTVT.

The rearrangement joins TRBV7-6 to TRBJ1-3; D is unresolved. The V and J ends lost 0 bases and 1 base respectively, with 10 bases between them. The germline CDR1 and CDR2 sequences are SGHVS and FNYEAQ. CDR3 length: 16 amino acids. The chain's CDR3 is CASSLARSRSGNTIYF. CDR3 coding DNA: TGTGCCAGCAGCTTAGCAAGGTCGAGGTCTGGAAACACCATATATTTT.

V gene TRBV9 combines with J gene TRBJ2-3; a weak D match, TRBD2 (8 bases). The V gene's germline CDR1 is SGDLS and CDR2 YYNGEE. V was pared by 7 bases and J by 3 bases, with 24 bases between. The CDR3 is 17 amino acids. In DNA, the CDR3 is TGTGCCAGCGCCAGGGGGGTGAGAAGCGGGGGAACAGATACGCAGTATTTT. Translating gives CASARGVRSGGTDTQYF.

This chain joins TRBV4-1 and TRBJ2-7; 8 positions agree with TRBD1. The V gene's germline CDR1 is MGHRA and CDR2 YSYEKL. J was trimmed by 0 bases and V by 9 bases; bases with no gene match: 7. This CDR3 comprises 14 residues. This CDR3 is CASAQGEYSYEQYF. As DNA, the CDR3 is TGCGCCAGTGCACAGGGGGAGTACTCCTACGAGCAGTACTTC.

The genes are TRBV9 and TRBJ1-6, with TRBD1 matching over 8 bases. Trimming removed 3 bases from V and 0 bases from J; junction bases left unmatched: 5. From germline, CDR1 is SGDLS and CDR2 YYNGEE. This CDR3 contains 17 residues. This chain's CDR3 is CASSGDRGGSYNSPLHF. The CDR3 DNA sequence: TGTGCCAGCAGCGGTGACAGGGGTGGCTCCTATAATTCACCCCTCCACTTT.

V and J are TRBV27 and TRBJ2-3; 11 bases map to TRBD2. V dropped 5 bases and J dropped 1; count of bases not matched to a gene: 11. In germline, CDR1 is MNHEY, CDR2 SMNVEV (reference sequence). The CDR3 consists of 18 residues. The CDR3 reads CASSPPGSGGAGTDTQYF. The CDR3 region has the DNA TGTGCCAGCAGTCCCCCCGGTAGCGGGGGGGCGGGCACAGATACGCAGTATTTT.

This clone came up a few times. The rearrangement joins TRBV5-1 to TRBJ2-5, with D unresolved. Germline CDR1 and CDR2: SGHRS and YFSETQ. Trimming shortened V by 0 bases and J by 5 bases, and 5 bases separated the two germline ends. This CDR3 spans 12 amino acids. The CDR3 DNA follows: TGCGCCAGCAGCTTGGCCCTTGAGACCCAGTACTTC. The encoded protein is CASSLALETQYF.

This clone appeared a few times. The chain combines TRBV11-2 with TRBJ1-6, with no clear D. Trimming took 3 bases from V and 4 from J, leaving 10 bases between them. Germline V gene lookup returns CDR1 SGHAT and CDR2 FQNNGV. The CDR3 covers 15 residues. The CDR3 DNA follows: TGTGCCAGCAGCTTTGGTGGCTCTTATAATTCACCCCTCCACTTT. This encodes CASSFGGSYNSPLHF.

V is TRBV5-6 and J is TRBJ1-1, with 9 bases identical to TRBD1. This CDR3 has 14 amino acids. Trimming at V came to 1 base and at J to 5 bases, leaving 3 bases not matched to a gene. Germline V CDR1 and CDR2: SGHDT, YYEEEE. CDR3 bases: TGTGCCAGCAGCTTGTGGGACAGGGAGACTGAAGCTTTCTTT. Translated, it gives CASSLWDRETEAFF.

This chain joins TRBV18 and TRBJ2-7, with 8 bases aligning to TRBD1. The CDR3 is made up of 14 amino acids. The junction had 7 bases not matched to a gene; V was cut back by 6 bases and J by 3 bases. From germline, CDR1 is KGHSH and CDR2 LQKENI. In nucleotides, the CDR3 is TGTGCCAGCTCTCAATCGACAGGGGACTACGAGCAGTACTTC. As protein: CASSQSTGDYEQYF.

The V gene is TRBV4-1, the J gene TRBJ2-3; 8 bases agree with TRBD2. Trimming at V came to 2 bases and at J to 4 bases, leaving 8 bases not matched to a gene. This CDR3 contains 16 residues. Germline CDR1 and CDR2: MGHRA and YSYEKL. CDR3 residues: CASSQQHRGGPDTQYF. In nucleotides, the CDR3 is TGCGCCAGCAGCCAACAGCACCGGGGGGGTCCAGATACGCAGTATTTT.

This chain connects TRBV6-5 to TRBJ2-7; TRBD2 aligns across 7 bases. The J segment lost 4 bases and the V segment lost 4 bases, leaving 7 bases of the junction unmatched. CDR3 length equals 14 residues. Per the germline V gene, CDR1 is MNHEY and CDR2 is SVGAGI. The CDR3 coding sequence is TGTGCCAGCAGTTTGGGGGGGATCGAGTACGAGCAGTACTTC. Protein sequence: CASSLGGIEYEQYF.

Comments on this clone: The germline gene is not matched at one end of the junction; a read error may be the cause. The V call is TRBV7-9, the J call TRBJ2-7; D unresolved. CDR3 size: 11 residues. Looked up from germline, CDR1 is SEHNR and CDR2 is FQNEAQ (reference sequence). The CDR3 DNA sequence: TGTTCCAGCAGCCACTCCTACGAGCAGTACTTC. This translates into CSSSHSYEQYF.

The chain combines TRBV10-3 with TRBJ2-7, with 7 bases aligning to TRBD2. CDR3 size: 15 residues. J lost 3 bases, V lost 0 bases, and 5 bases had no gene match. CDR1 and CDR2 from the germline V gene are ENHRY and SYGVKD. The CDR3: CAISESGGSGYEQYF. CDR3 DNA: TGTGCCATCAGTGAGTCGGGGGGGTCGGGCTACGAGCAGTACTTC.

The CDR3 protein is CASSPTGTGKTDEQYF. The CDR3 bases are TGTGCCAGCAGCCCCACAGGGACAGGGAAGACCGACGAGCAGTACTTC. The rearrangement links TRBV7-6 to TRBJ2-7; 9 bases are shared with TRBD1. The ends lost 5 bases at V and 5 bases at J; junction bases unmatched: 13. The CDR3 consists of 16 residues. Germline-derived CDR1 and CDR2 are SGHVS and FNYEAQ.

V and J are TRBV2 and TRBJ2-2; D call uncertain. The CDR3 has 15 residues. Germline-derived CDR1 and CDR2 are SNHLY and FYNNEI. V shed 3 bases and J shed 0 bases, with 8 bases lying between them. The CDR3 sequence: CASSDPGSNTGELFF. CDR3 DNA: TGTGCCAGCAGTGATCCCGGTTCGAACACCGGGGAGCTGTTTTTT.

The chain joins TRBV5-6 to TRBJ1-5, with TRBD1 identical over 7 bases. This CDR3 contains 14 residues. J gave up 9 bases and V 0 bases, and 6 bases lay outside the gene matches. Germline values: CDR1 SGHDT, CDR2 YYEEEE. The DNA of the CDR3 is TGTGCCAGCAGCTTGGGTGGACAGGTGGGGCCCCAGCATTTT. Encoded protein: CASSLGGQVGPQHF.

This clone was seen a single time. V and J are TRBV6-5 and TRBJ2-7; D unclear. V lost 5 bases to trimming and J lost 7 bases, with 18 bases between them. CDR3 length: 14 amino acids. Germline values: CDR1 MNHEY, CDR2 SVGAGI. The CDR3 bases are TGTGCCAGCAGTAGAGTTGGGCAAGATATGGAGCAGTACTTC. Residues: CASSRVGQDMEQYF.

The chain has TRBV15 and TRBJ2-7, with D possibly TRBD2 on 7 matching bases. V lost 8 bases to trimming and J lost 5 bases, with 16 bases between them. This CDR3 is built from 13 residues. The V gene's germline CDR1 is LNHNV and CDR2 YYDKDF (reference sequence). DNA for the CDR3: TGTGCCACCTCAAGGGGGGGGCTTGACGAGCAGTACTTC. Translation gives CATSRGGLDEQYF.

The rearrangement joins TRBV12-5 to TRBJ2-1; 15 positions agree with TRBD2. The CDR3 runs 18 residues. After removal of 5 bases from V and 1 base from J, the junction contained 6 bases not matched to a gene. CDR1 is LGHNT, CDR2 FRNRAP, per germline. DNA of the CDR3: TGTGCTAGTGGTCCCGGGACTAGCGGGGGGCTATCCTACAATGAGCAGTTCTTC. Protein product: CASGPGTSGGLSYNEQFF.

V gene TRBV29-1 combines with J gene TRBJ2-2; the match to TRBD2 covers 15 bases. This CDR3 region has 17 residues. The ends lost 4 bases at V and 1 base at J; junction bases unmatched: 4. Germline V gives CDR1 SQVTM, CDR2 ANQGSEA. CDR3 sequence: CSVGGLAGGLNTGELFF. CDR3 in DNA: TGCAGCGTTGGGGGACTAGCGGGGGGCCTGAACACCGGGGAGCTGTTTTTT.